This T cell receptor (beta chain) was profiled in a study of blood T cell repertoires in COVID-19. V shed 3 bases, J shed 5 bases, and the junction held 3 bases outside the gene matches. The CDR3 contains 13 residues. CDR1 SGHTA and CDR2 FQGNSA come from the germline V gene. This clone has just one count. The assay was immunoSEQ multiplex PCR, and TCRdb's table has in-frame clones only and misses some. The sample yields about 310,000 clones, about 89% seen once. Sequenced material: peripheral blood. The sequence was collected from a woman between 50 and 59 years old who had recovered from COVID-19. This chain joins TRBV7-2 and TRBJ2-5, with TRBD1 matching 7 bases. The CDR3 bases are TGTGCCAGCAGCTTGGGACAGACGGAGACCCAGTACTTC. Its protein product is CASSLGQTETQYF.